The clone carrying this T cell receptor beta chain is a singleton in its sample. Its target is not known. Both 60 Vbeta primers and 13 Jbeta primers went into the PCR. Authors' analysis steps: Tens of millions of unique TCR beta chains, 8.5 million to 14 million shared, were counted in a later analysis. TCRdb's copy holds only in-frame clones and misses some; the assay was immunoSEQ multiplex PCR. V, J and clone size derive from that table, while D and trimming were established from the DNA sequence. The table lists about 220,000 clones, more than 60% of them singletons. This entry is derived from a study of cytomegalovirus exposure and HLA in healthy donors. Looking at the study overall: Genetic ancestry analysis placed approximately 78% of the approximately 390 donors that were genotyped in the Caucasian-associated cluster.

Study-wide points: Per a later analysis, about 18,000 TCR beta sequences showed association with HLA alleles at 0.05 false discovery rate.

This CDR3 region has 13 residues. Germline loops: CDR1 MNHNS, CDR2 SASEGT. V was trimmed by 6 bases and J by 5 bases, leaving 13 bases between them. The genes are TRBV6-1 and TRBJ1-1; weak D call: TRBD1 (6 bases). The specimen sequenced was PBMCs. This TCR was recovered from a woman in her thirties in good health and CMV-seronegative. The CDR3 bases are TGTGCCAGCAGAACAGGGTATCGAACTGAAGCTTTCTTT. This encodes CASRTGYRTEAFF.